The source of this T cell receptor beta chain is a study of blood T cell repertoires in COVID-19. Germline CDR1 reads SGHRS; CDR2 reads YFSETQ. V was pared by 5 bases and J by 4 bases, with 9 bases between. The CDR3 is made up of 12 amino acids. The protocol was immunoSEQ multiplex PCR, while the TCRdb copy is restricted to in-frame clones and leaves out a portion. The profile shows about 190,000 clones, around 90% of them singletons. The TCR originated in a middle-aged man with acute or convalescent COVID-19. Sequenced sample: peripheral blood. J is TRBJ2-5 and V is TRBV5-1; a possible D gene is TRBD1 (5 bases). The CDR3 region has the DNA TGCGCCAGCAGAGGGGAAGGAGAGACCCAGTACTTC. Its protein product is CASRGEGETQYF.